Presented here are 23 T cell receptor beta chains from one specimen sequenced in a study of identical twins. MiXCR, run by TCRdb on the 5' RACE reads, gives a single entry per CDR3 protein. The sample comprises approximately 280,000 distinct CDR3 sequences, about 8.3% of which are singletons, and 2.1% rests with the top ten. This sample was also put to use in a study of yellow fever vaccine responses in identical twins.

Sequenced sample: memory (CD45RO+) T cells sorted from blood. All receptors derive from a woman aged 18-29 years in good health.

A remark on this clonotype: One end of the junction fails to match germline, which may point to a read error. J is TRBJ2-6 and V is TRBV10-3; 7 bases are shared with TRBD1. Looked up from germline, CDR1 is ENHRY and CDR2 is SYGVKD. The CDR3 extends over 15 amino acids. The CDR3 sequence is CAISGDSSGANVLSF. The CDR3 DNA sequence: TGTGCCATCAGTGGGGACAGCTCTGGGGCCAACGTCCTGTCTTTC.

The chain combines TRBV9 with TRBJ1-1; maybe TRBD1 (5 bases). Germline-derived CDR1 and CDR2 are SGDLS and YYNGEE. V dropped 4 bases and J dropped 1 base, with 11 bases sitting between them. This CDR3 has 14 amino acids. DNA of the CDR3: TGTGCCAGCAGCCGGGGCTCGGGGAACACTGAAGCTTTCTTT. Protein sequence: CASSRGSGNTEAFF.

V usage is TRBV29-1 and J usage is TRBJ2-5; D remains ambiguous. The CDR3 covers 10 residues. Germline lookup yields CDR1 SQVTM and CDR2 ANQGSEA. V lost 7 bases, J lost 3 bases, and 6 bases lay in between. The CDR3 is CSATEETQYF. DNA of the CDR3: TGCAGCGCCACAGAAGAGACCCAGTACTTC.

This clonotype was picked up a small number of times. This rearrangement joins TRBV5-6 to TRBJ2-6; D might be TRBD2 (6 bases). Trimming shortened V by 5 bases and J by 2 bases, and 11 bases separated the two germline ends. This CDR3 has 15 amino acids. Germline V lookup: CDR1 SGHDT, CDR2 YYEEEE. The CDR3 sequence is CASRYRGTGANVLTF. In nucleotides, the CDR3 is TGTGCCAGCAGGTACCGGGGGACTGGGGCCAACGTCCTGACTTTC.

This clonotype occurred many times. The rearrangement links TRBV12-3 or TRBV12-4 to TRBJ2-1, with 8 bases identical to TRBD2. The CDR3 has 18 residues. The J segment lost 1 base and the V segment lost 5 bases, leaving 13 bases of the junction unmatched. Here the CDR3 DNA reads TGTGCCAGCAGTCCTCTGCGGTGGACTAGCAGATCCTACAATGAGCAGTTCTTC. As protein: CASSPLRWTSRSYNEQFF.

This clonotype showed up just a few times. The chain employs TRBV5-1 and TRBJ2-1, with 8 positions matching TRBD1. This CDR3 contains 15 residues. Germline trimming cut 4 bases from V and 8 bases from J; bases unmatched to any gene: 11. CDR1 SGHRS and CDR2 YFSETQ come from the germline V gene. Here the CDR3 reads CASSPLGQEADEQFF. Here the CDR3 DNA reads TGCGCCAGCAGCCCTCTGGGACAGGAGGCCGATGAGCAGTTCTTC.

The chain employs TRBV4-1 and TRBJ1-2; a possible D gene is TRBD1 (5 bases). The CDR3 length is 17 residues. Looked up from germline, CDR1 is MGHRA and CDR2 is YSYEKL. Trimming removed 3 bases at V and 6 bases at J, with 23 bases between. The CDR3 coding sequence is TGCGCCAGCAGCCACACCGCCGGTGACAGTAAAAGGAATGGCTACACCTTC. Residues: CASSHTAGDSKRNGYTF.

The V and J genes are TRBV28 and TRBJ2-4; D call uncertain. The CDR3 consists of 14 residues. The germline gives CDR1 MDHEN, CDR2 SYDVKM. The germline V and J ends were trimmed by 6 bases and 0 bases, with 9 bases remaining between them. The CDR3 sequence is CASSYQIAKNIQYF. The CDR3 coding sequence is TGTGCCAGCAGCTACCAGATAGCCAAAAACATTCAGTACTTC.

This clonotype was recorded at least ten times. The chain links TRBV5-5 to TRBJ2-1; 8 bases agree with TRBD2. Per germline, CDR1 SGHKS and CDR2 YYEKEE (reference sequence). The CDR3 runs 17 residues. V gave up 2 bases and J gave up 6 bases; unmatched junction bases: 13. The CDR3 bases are TGTGCCAGCAGCTTTCTCGCCGGGACTAGAGTCGGCAATGAGCAGTTCTTC. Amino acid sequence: CASSFLAGTRVGNEQFF.

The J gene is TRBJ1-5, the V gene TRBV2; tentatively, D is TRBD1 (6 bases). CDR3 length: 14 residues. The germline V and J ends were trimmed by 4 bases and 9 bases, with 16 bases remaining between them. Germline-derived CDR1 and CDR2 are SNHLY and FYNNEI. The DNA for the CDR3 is TGTGCCAGCAGTGGGGTTCAGGGGCGATCGCCCCAGCATTTT. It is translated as CASSGVQGRSPQHF.

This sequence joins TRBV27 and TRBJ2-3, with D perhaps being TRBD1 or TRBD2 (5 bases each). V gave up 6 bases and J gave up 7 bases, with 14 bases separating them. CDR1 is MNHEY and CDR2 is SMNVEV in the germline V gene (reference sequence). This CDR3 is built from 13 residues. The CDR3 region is CASRAGGANTQYF. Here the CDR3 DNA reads TGTGCCAGCAGGGCTGGGGGTGCAAATACGCAGTATTTT.

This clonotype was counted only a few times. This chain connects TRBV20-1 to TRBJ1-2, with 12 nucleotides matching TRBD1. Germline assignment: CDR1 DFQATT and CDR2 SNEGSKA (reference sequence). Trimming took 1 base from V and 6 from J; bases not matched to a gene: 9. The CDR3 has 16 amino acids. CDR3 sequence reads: CSARAGDRGQGNGYTF. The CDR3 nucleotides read TGCAGTGCTAGAGCTGGGGACAGGGGGCAAGGGAATGGCTACACCTTC.

The CDR3 bases are TGTGCCAGCAGCTCTCGGAGCCTCTACGAGCAGTACTTC. It translates to CASSSRSLYEQYF. The V call is TRBV7-2, the J call TRBJ2-7; D remains unclear. The CDR3 runs 13 residues. Germline V CDR1 and CDR2: SGHTA, FQGNSA. V was pared by 4 bases and J by 3 bases, with 10 bases between.

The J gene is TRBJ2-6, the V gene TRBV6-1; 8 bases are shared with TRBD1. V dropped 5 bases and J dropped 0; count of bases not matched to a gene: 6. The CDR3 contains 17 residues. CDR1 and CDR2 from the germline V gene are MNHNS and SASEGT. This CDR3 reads CASSTGTGLSGANVLTF. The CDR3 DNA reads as TGTGCCAGCAGTACGGGGACAGGACTCTCTGGGGCCAACGTCCTGACTTTC.

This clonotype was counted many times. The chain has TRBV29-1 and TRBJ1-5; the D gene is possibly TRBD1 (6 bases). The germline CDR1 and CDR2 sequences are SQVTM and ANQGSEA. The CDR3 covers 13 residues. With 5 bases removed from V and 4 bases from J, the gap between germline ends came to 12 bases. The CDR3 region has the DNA TGCAGCGTTTGGGGGGGCAGAAATCAGCCCCAGCATTTT. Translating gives CSVWGGRNQPQHF. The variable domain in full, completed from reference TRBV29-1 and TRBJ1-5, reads SAVISQKPSRDICQRGTSLTIQCQVDSQVTMMFWYRQQPGQSLTLIATANQGSEATYESGFVIDKFPISRPNLTFSTLTVSNMSPEDSSIYLCSVWGGRNQPQHFGDGTRLSIL.

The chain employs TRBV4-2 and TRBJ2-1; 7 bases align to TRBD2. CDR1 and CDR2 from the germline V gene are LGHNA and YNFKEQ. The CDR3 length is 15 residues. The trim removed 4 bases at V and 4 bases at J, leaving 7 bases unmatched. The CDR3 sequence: CASSPRGESYNEQFF. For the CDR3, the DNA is TGTGCCAGCAGCCCCCGGGGGGAGTCATACAATGAGCAGTTCTTC.

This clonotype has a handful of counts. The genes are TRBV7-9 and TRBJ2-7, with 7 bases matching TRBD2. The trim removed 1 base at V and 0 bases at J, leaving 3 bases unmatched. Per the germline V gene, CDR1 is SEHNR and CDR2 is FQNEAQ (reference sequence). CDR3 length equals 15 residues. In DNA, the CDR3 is TGTGCCAGCAGCTTAGGAGCGGGGCTCTCCTACGAGCAGTACTTC. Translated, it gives CASSLGAGLSYEQYF.

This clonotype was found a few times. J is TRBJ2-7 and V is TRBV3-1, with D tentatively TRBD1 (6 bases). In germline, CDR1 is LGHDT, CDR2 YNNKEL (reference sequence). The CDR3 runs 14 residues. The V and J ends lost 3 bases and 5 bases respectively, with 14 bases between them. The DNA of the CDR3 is TGTGCCAGCAGCCACCTCGACAGGCTCCACGAGCAGTACTTC. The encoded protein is CASSHLDRLHEQYF.

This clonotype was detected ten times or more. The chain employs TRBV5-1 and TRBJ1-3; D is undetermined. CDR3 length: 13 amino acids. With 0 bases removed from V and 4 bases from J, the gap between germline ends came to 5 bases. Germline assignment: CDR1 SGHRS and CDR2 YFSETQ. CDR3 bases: TGCGCCAGCAGCTTGGCCTACGGAAACACCATATATTTT. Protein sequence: CASSLAYGNTIYF.

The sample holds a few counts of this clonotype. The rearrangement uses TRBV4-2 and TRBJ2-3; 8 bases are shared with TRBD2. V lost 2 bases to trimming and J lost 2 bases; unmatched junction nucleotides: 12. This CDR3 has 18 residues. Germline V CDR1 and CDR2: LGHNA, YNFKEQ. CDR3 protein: CASSQRDTLADLTDTQYF. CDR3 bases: TGTGCCAGCAGCCAAAGGGACACACTAGCGGACCTCACAGATACGCAGTATTTT.

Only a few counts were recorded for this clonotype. CDR3 residues: CASGLLDSPLHF. The CDR3 region has the DNA TGTGCCAGCGGGCTGTTAGATTCACCCCTCCACTTT. The chain couples TRBV28 to TRBJ1-6; no clear D. The germline V gene has CDR1 MDHEN and CDR2 SYDVKM. This CDR3 comprises 12 residues. V lost 8 bases and J 8 bases, leaving 10 bases between the germline ends.

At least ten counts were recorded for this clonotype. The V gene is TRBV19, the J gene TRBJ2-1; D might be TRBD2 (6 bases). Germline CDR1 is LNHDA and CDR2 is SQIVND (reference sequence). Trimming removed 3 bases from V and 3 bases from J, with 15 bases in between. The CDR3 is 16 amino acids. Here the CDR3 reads CASSISAGTHYNEQFF. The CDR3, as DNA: TGTGCCAGTAGTATCTCAGCCGGGACTCACTACAATGAGCAGTTCTTC.

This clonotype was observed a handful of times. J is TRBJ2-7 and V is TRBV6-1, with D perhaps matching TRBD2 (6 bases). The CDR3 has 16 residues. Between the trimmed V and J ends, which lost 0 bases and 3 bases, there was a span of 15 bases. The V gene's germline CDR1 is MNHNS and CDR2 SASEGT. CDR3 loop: CASSEAEDYPFYEQYF. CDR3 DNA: TGTGCCAGCAGTGAAGCGGAGGACTACCCTTTCTACGAGCAGTACTTC.